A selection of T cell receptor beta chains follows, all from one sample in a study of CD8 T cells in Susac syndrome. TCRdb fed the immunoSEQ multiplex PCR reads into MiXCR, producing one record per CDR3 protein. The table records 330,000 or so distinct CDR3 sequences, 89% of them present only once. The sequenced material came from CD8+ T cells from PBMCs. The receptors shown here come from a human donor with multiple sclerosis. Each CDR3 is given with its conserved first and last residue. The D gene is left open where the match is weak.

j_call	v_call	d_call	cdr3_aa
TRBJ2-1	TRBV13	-	CASSLSSLKVGSYNEQFF
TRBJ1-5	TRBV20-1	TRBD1	CSACYDRGSYQPQHF
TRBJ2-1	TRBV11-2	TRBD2	CASSLVTSGGYEQFF
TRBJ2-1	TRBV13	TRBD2	CASSFRSGGRDNEQFF
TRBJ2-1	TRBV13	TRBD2	CASSTRTSGVYNEQFF
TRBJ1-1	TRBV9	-	CASSSSGGINTEAFF
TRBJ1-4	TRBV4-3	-	CASSPGVPAEKLFF
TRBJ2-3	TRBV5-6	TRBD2	CASSLIAGGRTDTQYF
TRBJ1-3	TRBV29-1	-	CSVGDPETQGTIYF
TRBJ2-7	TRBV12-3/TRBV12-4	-	CASSFGQSSYEQYF
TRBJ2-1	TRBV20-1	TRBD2	CSARGLGFPDQTSGMYNEQFF
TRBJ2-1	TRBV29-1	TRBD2	CSVEQDSGRGPGNEQFF
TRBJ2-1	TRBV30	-	CAWSQREQFF
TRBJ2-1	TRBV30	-	CAWSKGQLDEQFF
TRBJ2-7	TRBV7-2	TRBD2	CASSFAGGPYEQYF
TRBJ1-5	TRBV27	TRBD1	CASSLAGGFSNQPQHF
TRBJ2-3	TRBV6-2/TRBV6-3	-	CASSLQGVDTQYF
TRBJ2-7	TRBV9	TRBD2	CASSPSAGPLYEQYF
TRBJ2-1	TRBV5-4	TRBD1	CASSLGTGAIHTMIEQFF
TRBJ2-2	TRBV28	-	CASSLRASPGELFF
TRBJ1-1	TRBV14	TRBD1	CASSPQGALNTEAFF
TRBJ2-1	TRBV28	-	CASSTGTGIYNEQFF
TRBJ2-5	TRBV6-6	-	CASSYPGGARETQYF
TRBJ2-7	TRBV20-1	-	CSARDGQVYEQYF
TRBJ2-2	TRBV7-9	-	CASSLRPYTGELFF
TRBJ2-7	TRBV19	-	CASSISTGETYEQYF
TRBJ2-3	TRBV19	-	CASNNLTTTDTQYF
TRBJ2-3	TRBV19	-	CASSMSRASRTDTQYF
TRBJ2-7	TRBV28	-	CASSLFGWIGEQYF
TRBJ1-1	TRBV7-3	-	CASSLTGQDTEAFF
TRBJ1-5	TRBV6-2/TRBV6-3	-	CASSPNIGNQPQHF
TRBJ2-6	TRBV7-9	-	CASSFPLAGANVLTF
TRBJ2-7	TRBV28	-	CASSFQGRAAYEQYF
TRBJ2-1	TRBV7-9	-	CASSESDPYNEQFF
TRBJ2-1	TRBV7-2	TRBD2	CASSAGRTSSVFNEQFF
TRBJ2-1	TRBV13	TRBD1	CASNHRGTSYNEQFF
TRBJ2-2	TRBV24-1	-	CATSDWGGEVAGELFF